These 22 T cell receptor beta chains were all obtained from the same sample, sequenced in a study of shared clonotypes between healthy human individuals (dated by TCRdb to the early 2020s). The library was generated by the immunoSEQ multiplex PCR assay. Sourced from immuneACCESS, this table was stored by TCRdb with only in-frame sequences that have V and J called. A share of the clones is absent; for the studies checked, an unresolved V gene accounts for under half, and the remainder has no known explanation. This sample holds 500,000 to 550,000 clones; more than 95% were observed only once. The top ten clones comprise under 0.065% of the sample. Sequencing was performed on naive CD4+ T cells sorted from blood. Taken with the paper, the label for cell subset or site translates to: CD45RA+ positively selected. The receptors originated from a woman aged 30 to 39 in good health.

This clone was recorded only once. The CDR3 bases are TGTGCCAGCAGCCAAGGTTCAGGGCTCATCGTCGAGACCCAGTACTTC. This translates into CASSQGSGLIVETQYF. V gene TRBV14 combines with J gene TRBJ2-5, with D possibly TRBD1 on 5 matching bases. From germline, CDR1 is SGHDN and CDR2 FVKESK. The CDR3 totals 16 residues. V lost 1 base and J lost 5, with 17 bases in between.

The genes are TRBV5-4 and TRBJ2-5; possibly TRBD1 or TRBD2 for D (6 bases each). Germline values: CDR1 SGHNT, CDR2 YYREEE (reference sequence). V shed 4 bases and J shed 9 bases, with 19 bases lying between them. CDR3 length: 14 amino acids. The CDR3 sequence is CASSLNGGTGAQYF. The CDR3 nucleotides read TGTGCCAGCAGCCTTAACGGGGGCACGGGGGCCCAGTACTTC. The full variable domain, completed using reference TRBV5-4 and TRBJ2-5, is ETGVTQSPTHLIKTRGQQVTLRCSSQSGHNTVSWYQQALGQGPQFIFQYYREEENGRGNFPPRFSGLQFPNYSSELNVNALELDDSALYLCASSLNGGTGAQYFGPGTRLLVL.

The V gene is TRBV5-3, the J gene TRBJ2-7; weak D call: TRBD2 (6 bases). TRBV5-3 is an ORF; its function is uncertain. V lost 3 bases and J lost 0, with 13 bases in between. This CDR3 has 15 residues. CDR3 sequence (DNA): TGTGCCAGAAGCTCCGGGACTCTGAGCTCCTACGAGCAGTACTTC. Encoded protein: CARSSGTLSSYEQYF.

V and J are TRBV27 and TRBJ2-3; D remains unclear. This CDR3 comprises 14 residues. The germline CDR1 and CDR2 sequences are MNHEY and SMNVEV (reference sequence). V dropped 4 bases and J dropped 6 bases, with 14 bases sitting between them. The CDR3 region has the DNA TGTGCCAGCAGTTCCCCCCTATCCCCCGATACGCAGTATTTT. Its protein is CASSSPLSPDTQYF.

This clone has just one count. This chain uses TRBV7-3 with TRBJ2-2, with TRBD2 identical over 11 bases. Germline V gives CDR1 SGHTA, CDR2 FQGTGA. There are 15 residues in the CDR3. V was clipped by 5 bases and J by 6 bases; unmatched bases: 5. CDR3 sequence: CASSSSGRAPGELFF. CDR3 in DNA: TGTGCCAGCAGCAGTAGCGGGAGGGCCCCCGGGGAGCTGTTTTTT.

The chain is built from TRBV18 and TRBJ1-4; D possibly corresponds to TRBD1 (5 bases). CDR3 length: 14 residues. V was clipped by 3 bases and J by 3 bases, with 8 bases between them. Germline assignment: CDR1 KGHSH and CDR2 LQKENI. The CDR3 is CASSPRGSNEKLFF. DNA for the CDR3: TGTGCCAGCTCACCGAGGGGATCTAATGAAAAACTGTTTTTT.

The chain joins TRBV20-1 to TRBJ1-1, with D hard to call. The CDR3 has 11 residues. The germline V gene encodes CDR1 DFQATT and CDR2 SNEGSKA (reference sequence). Trimming took off 6 bases at V and 1 base at J, with 6 bases between the two ends. The CDR3 loop reads CSAYSNTEAFF. The CDR3 coding sequence is TGCAGTGCCTACTCGAACACTGAAGCTTTCTTT.

This clone has a single count. The chain couples TRBV28 to TRBJ2-5; 7 positions agree with TRBD2. Germline V gene data show CDR1 as MDHEN and CDR2 as SYDVKM. V gave up 2 bases and J gave up 4 bases; unmatched junction bases: 7. The CDR3 totals 15 residues. The CDR3 DNA reads TGTGCCAGCAGTTTAGGCGGGACGGGGGGAGAGACCCAGTACTTC. Translated, it gives CASSLGGTGGETQYF.

CDR3 bases: TGTGCCAGCATGGGTCAGGTTCCTAATGAAAAACTGTTTTTT. As protein: CASMGQVPNEKLFF. The chain carries TRBV7-9 and TRBJ1-4; D not certain. Trimming took 7 bases from V and 3 from J, leaving 12 bases between them. CDR3 size: 14 residues. Germline lookup yields CDR1 SEHNR and CDR2 FQNEAQ (reference sequence).

The chain has TRBV10-3 and TRBJ1-3; 8 bases agree with TRBD1. V lost 7 bases to trimming and J lost 7 bases; unmatched junction nucleotides: 6. This CDR3 has 13 amino acids. Per germline, CDR1 ENHRY and CDR2 SYGVKD. Written as DNA, the CDR3 is TGTGCCATCAATCCAGGGGGCCGGAACACCATATATTTT. Amino acids: CAINPGGRNTIYF.

The chain couples TRBV2 to TRBJ2-7; D possibly corresponds to TRBD1 (6 bases). Per the germline V gene, CDR1 is SNHLY and CDR2 is FYNNEI. Trimming stripped 5 bases from V and 0 bases from J, with 11 bases between. CDR3 length equals 14 residues. CDR3 amino acids: CASSRTESSYEQYF. The CDR3 bases are TGTGCCAGCAGTCGGACAGAGAGCTCCTACGAGCAGTACTTC.

For this clone: Distinct nucleotide sequences in the sample also encode this CDR3. The J gene is TRBJ2-7, the V gene TRBV4-1; possibly TRBD2 for D (5 bases). The CDR3 is 15 residues long. CDR1 is MGHRA, CDR2 YSYEKL, per germline. Trimming shortened V by 0 bases and J by 4 bases, and 13 bases separated the two germline ends. In nucleotides, the CDR3 is TGCGCCAGCAGCCAAGAGCCGGGAACGATTTACGAGCAGTACTTC. This gives the protein CASSQEPGTIYEQYF.

V gene TRBV10-3 combines with J gene TRBJ2-7; D is ambiguous. Per the germline V gene, CDR1 is ENHRY and CDR2 is SYGVKD. Between the trimmed V and J ends, which lost 2 bases and 0 bases, there was a span of 2 bases. The CDR3 totals 12 residues. In nucleotides, the CDR3 is TGTGCCATCAGTGAGACCTCCTACGAGCAGTACTTC. It yields the protein CAISETSYEQYF.

The genes are TRBV19 and TRBJ2-2; D is uncertain. This CDR3 has 12 amino acids. Germline CDR1 is LNHDA and CDR2 is SQIVND (reference sequence). Trimming left V 6 bases short and J 5 bases short, with 7 bases between. The CDR3 here is CASSHRTGELFF. DNA for the CDR3: TGTGCCAGTAGCCACAGAACCGGGGAGCTGTTTTTT.

The chain combines TRBV28 with TRBJ2-3; D remains ambiguous. Trimming pared 2 bases from V and 1 base from J, leaving 10 bases between. CDR3 length: 15 amino acids. Germline assignment: CDR1 MDHEN and CDR2 SYDVKM. The CDR3 nucleotides are TGTGCCAGCAGTTTAGGGGATTTTCGCACAGATACGCAGTATTTT. Translating gives CASSLGDFRTDTQYF.

V gene TRBV10-3 combines with J gene TRBJ1-2; 8 nucleotides align to TRBD1. The ends lost 6 bases at V and 5 bases at J; junction bases unmatched: 8. CDR1 and CDR2 from the germline V gene are ENHRY and SYGVKD. The CDR3 has 14 amino acids. CDR3 bases: TGTGCCATCAGCTGGGGGACAGGCCTATATGGCTACACCTTC. Its protein product is CAISWGTGLYGYTF.

J is TRBJ1-6 and V is TRBV28; 7 nucleotides align to TRBD1. Germline V CDR1 and CDR2: MDHEN, SYDVKM. CDR3 length equals 14 residues. The ends lost 6 bases at V and 8 bases at J; junction bases unmatched: 7. As DNA, the CDR3 is TGTGCCAGCAGAGCGACAGGGAAAGATTCACCCCTCCACTTT. This encodes CASRATGKDSPLHF. The variable domain in full, with the rest retrieved from reference TRBV28 and TRBJ1-6, is DVKVTQSSRYLVKRTGEKVFLECVQDMDHENMFWYRQDPGLGLRLIYFSYDVKMKEKGDIPEGYSVSREKKERFSLILESASTNQTSMYLCASRATGKDSPLHFGNGTRLTVT.

This clone has a single count. V and J are TRBV18 and TRBJ2-5; perhaps TRBD2 as D (5 bases). The germline gives CDR1 KGHSH, CDR2 LQKENI. The CDR3 is made up of 14 amino acids. The V and J ends lost 0 bases and 4 bases respectively, with 9 bases between them. For the CDR3, the DNA is TGTGCCAGCTCACCACCCGGGGAACCAGAGACCCAGTACTTC. Translation: CASSPPGEPETQYF. The full variable domain, its missing parts supplied by reference TRBV18 and TRBJ2-5, is NAGVMQNPRHLVRRRGQEARLRCSPMKGHSHVYWYRQLPEEGLKFMVYLQKENIIDESGMPKERFSAEFPKEGPSILRIQQVVRGDSAAYFCASSPPGEPETQYFGPGTRLLVL.

The V and J genes are TRBV11-3 and TRBJ2-2, with TRBD1 as a possible D gene (5 bases). The CDR3 has 16 amino acids. V lost 1 base and J lost 1, with 10 bases in between. The germline gives CDR1 SGHNT, CDR2 YENEEA. The CDR3 coding sequence is TGTGCCAGCAGCTTAGGGTGGCAGGGGAACACCGGGGAGCTGTTTTTT. The encoded protein is CASSLGWQGNTGELFF.

This chain links TRBV6-4 with TRBJ2-5; D uncertain. This CDR3 is 12 amino acids long. V lost 5 bases and J lost 6, with 10 bases in between. Per germline, CDR1 MRHNA and CDR2 SNTAGT. The CDR3 sequence: CASSLAKKTQYF. In nucleotides, the CDR3 is TGTGCCAGCAGTCTCGCTAAAAAGACCCAGTACTTC.

V is TRBV18 and J is TRBJ2-7; D is possibly TRBD1 or TRBD2 (5 bases each). The V and J ends lost 4 bases and 0 bases respectively, with 13 bases between them. This CDR3 contains 15 residues. Germline V gives CDR1 KGHSH, CDR2 LQKENI. CDR3 nucleotide sequence: TGTGCCAGCTCACACAGCAGGGAGAGCTCCTACGAGCAGTACTTC. As protein: CASSHSRESSYEQYF.

The genes are TRBV28 and TRBJ1-5, with unresolved D. Germline V gene lookup returns CDR1 MDHEN and CDR2 SYDVKM. Trimming left V 7 bases short and J 4 bases short, with 14 bases between. The CDR3 runs 14 residues. The CDR3 DNA follows: TGTGCCAGCAACCCGGCATGGGGAAATCAGCCCCAGCATTTT. It codes for CASNPAWGNQPQHF.